This TCR beta chain was recorded in a study of OX40 agonist ivuxolimab in advanced cancers. Whole-study context: Partial responses were achieved by three patients: one hepatocellular carcinoma, two cutaneous melanoma.

Germline-derived CDR1 and CDR2 are SGHTA and FQGNSA. There are 14 residues in the CDR3. The V and J ends lost 2 bases and 4 bases respectively, with 11 bases between them. Using immunoSEQ multiplex PCR, the repertoire was profiled, and TCRdb retains in-frame clones only, with some absent. The sample has 60,000 to 75,000 clones, nearly 90% seen once; the top ten hold approximately 1.4%. The material was CD4+ or CD8+ T cells sorted from blood, obtained in a trial of the OX40 agonist ivuxolimab. The V gene is TRBV7-2, the J gene TRBJ1-1, with a possible D match to TRBD1 (6 bases). This receptor was taken from an adult with an advanced solid tumor such as melanoma, head and neck, liver or kidney cancer. As DNA, the CDR3 is TGTGCCAGCAGCTTACAAGACAGGATCACTGAAGCTTTCTTT. As protein: CASSLQDRITEAFF.